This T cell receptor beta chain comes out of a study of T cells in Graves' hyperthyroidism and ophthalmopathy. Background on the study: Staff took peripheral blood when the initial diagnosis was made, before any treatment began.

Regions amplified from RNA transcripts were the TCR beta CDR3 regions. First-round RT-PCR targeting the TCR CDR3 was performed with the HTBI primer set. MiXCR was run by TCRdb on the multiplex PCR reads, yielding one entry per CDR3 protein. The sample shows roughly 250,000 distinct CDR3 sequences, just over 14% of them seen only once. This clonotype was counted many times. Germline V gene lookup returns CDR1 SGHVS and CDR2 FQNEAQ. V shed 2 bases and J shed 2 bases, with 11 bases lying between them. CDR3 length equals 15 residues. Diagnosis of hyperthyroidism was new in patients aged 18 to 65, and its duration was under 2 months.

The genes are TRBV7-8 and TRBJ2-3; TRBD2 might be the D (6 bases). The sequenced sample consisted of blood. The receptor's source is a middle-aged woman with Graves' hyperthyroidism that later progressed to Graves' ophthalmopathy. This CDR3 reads CASSLIGGNTDTQYF. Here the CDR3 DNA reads TGTGCCAGCAGCTTAATTGGCGGGAACACAGATACGCAGTATTTT.